A selection of T cell receptor beta chains follows, all from one sample in a study of T cell changes during pregnancy in multiple sclerosis. Some clones are missing from TCRdb's copy, which holds only in-frame ones; the method was immunoSEQ multiplex PCR. Here the sample spans roughly 18,000 clones, approximately 87% being singletons. The source was CD8+ T cells from peripheral blood mononuclear cells, collected after pregnancy. Receptors were obtained from a female donor with multiple sclerosis, enrolled in a pregnancy study. CDR3s include the opening cysteine and the closing phenylalanine or tryptophan. The D gene is left open where the match is weak. Expanded clones are given a class, and other clones once, few, many or no size at all.

D gene: TRBD2; J gene: TRBJ2-1; V gene: TRBV6-4; clone size: -; CDR3 DNA: TGTGCCAGCAGTGGGGCCAGCGGGGGTTACAATGAGCAGTTCTTC; CDR3 protein: CASSGASGGYNEQFF
D gene: -; J gene: TRBJ2-3; V gene: TRBV10-3; clone size: -; CDR3 DNA: TGTGCCATCAGTGAGCGGGAAAGCACAGATACGCAGTATTTT; CDR3 protein: CAISERESTDTQYF
D gene: -; J gene: TRBJ2-3; V gene: TRBV5-1; clone size: medium-sized; CDR3 DNA: TGCGCCAGCAGCCGACACAGGAGGGCAGATACGCAGTATTTT; CDR3 protein: CASSRHRRADTQYF
D gene: TRBD1; J gene: TRBJ2-7; V gene: TRBV27; clone size: -; CDR3 DNA: TGTGCCAGCCGACAGGGGGGCCTGGTATACGAGCAGTACTTC; CDR3 protein: CASRQGGLVYEQYF
D gene: TRBD2; J gene: TRBJ2-2; V gene: TRBV9; clone size: -; CDR3 DNA: TGTGCCAGCAGCGACCCCGGGACTAGCCACAACACCGGGGAGCTGTTTTTT; CDR3 protein: CASSDPGTSHNTGELFF
D gene: TRBD1; J gene: TRBJ1-4; V gene: TRBV6-6; clone size: -; CDR3 DNA: TGTGCCAGCAGTTCTGGACAGGTTTTAGGGGAAAAACTGTTTTTT; CDR3 protein: CASSSGQVLGEKLFF
D gene: TRBD1; J gene: TRBJ2-2; V gene: TRBV7-9; clone size: few; CDR3 DNA: TGTGCCAGCAGCTTAGGGACAGGGGTCACCGGGGAGCTGTTTTTT; CDR3 protein: CASSLGTGVTGELFF
D gene: TRBD2; J gene: TRBJ2-2; V gene: TRBV7-9; clone size: once; CDR3 DNA: TGTGCCAGCAGCTTACGGGAGGGAGTGACCGGGGAGCTGTTTTTT; CDR3 protein: CASSLREGVTGELFF
D gene: TRBD2; J gene: TRBJ2-7; V gene: TRBV15; clone size: -; CDR3 DNA: TGTGCCACCAGCAGAGTCCCGGGAGGGTTGACCTACGAGCAGTACTTC; CDR3 protein: CATSRVPGGLTYEQYF
D gene: TRBD1; J gene: TRBJ1-1; V gene: TRBV27; clone size: -; CDR3 DNA: TGTGCCAGCAGTTTATCCCTGGGACAGGGGGCGCGTTTT; CDR3 protein: CASSLSLGQGARF
D gene: -; J gene: TRBJ2-5; V gene: TRBV13; clone size: -; CDR3 DNA: TGTGCCAGCAGCTTAAAACTAGCAGAGACCCAGTACTTC; CDR3 protein: CASSLKLAETQYF
D gene: TRBD1; J gene: TRBJ1-2; V gene: TRBV4-1; clone size: medium-sized; CDR3 DNA: TGCGCCAGCAGCCATGGACAGGGGGAAGGGTATGGCTACACCTTC; CDR3 protein: CASSHGQGEGYGYTF
D gene: TRBD2; J gene: TRBJ2-3; V gene: TRBV10-3; clone size: once; CDR3 DNA: TGTGCCATCAGTGAACCCCTAGCGGGAGGGTGGGCCGATACGCAGTATTTT; CDR3 protein: CAISEPLAGGWADTQYF
D gene: TRBD1; J gene: TRBJ1-1; V gene: TRBV7-8; clone size: -; CDR3 DNA: TGTGCCAGCAGCTTAGGCGGTGGCCAGGGGGTGAACACTGAAGCTTTCTTT; CDR3 protein: CASSLGGGQGVNTEAFF
D gene: -; J gene: TRBJ1-1; V gene: TRBV18; clone size: -; CDR3 DNA: TGTGCCAGCTCACCACAACGCGACACTGAAGCTTTCTTT; CDR3 protein: CASSPQRDTEAFF
D gene: -; J gene: TRBJ2-7; V gene: TRBV27; clone size: -; CDR3 DNA: TGTGCCAGCAGCCACCCGAGGAGCGAGCAGTACTTC; CDR3 protein: CASSHPRSEQYF
D gene: -; J gene: TRBJ2-7; V gene: TRBV6-1; clone size: -; CDR3 DNA: TGTGCCAGCAGTGAAGATAGTTGGAGCTCCTACGAGCAGTACTTC; CDR3 protein: CASSEDSWSSYEQYF
D gene: TRBD2; J gene: TRBJ2-7; V gene: TRBV28; clone size: -; CDR3 DNA: TGTGCCAGCGCCGGGACTAGCGGGGTTCCTCCGAGATACGAGCAGTACTTC; CDR3 protein: CASAGTSGVPPRYEQYF
D gene: TRBD1; J gene: TRBJ2-7; V gene: TRBV18; clone size: -; CDR3 DNA: TGTGCCAGCTCACCATTGGGGACCCGGGACAGGGTAGACTACGAGCAGTACTTC; CDR3 protein: CASSPLGTRDRVDYEQYF
D gene: -; J gene: TRBJ1-2; V gene: TRBV18; clone size: -; CDR3 DNA: TGTGCCAGCTCACCAACAGCGGGGAGAACTAACTATGGCTACACCTTC; CDR3 protein: CASSPTAGRTNYGYTF
D gene: TRBD1; J gene: TRBJ2-7; V gene: TRBV27; clone size: -; CDR3 DNA: TGTGCCAGCAGTTTAAACAGGGGCCACGAGCAGTACTTC; CDR3 protein: CASSLNRGHEQYF
D gene: -; J gene: TRBJ1-1; V gene: TRBV30; clone size: -; CDR3 DNA: TGTGCCTGGAGTGTACTGGGGGGGTCTGAAGCTTTCTTT; CDR3 protein: CAWSVLGGSEAFF
D gene: -; J gene: TRBJ2-1; V gene: TRBV7-3; clone size: -; CDR3 DNA: TGTGCCAGCAGCTTAAAATTTCGTACAAGGGGCAATGAGCAGTTCTTC; CDR3 protein: CASSLKFRTRGNEQFF
D gene: TRBD1; J gene: TRBJ1-1; V gene: TRBV7-9; clone size: -; CDR3 DNA: TGTGCCAGCAGCTTAGAGACAGGGGCCGACACTGAAGCTTTCTTT; CDR3 protein: CASSLETGADTEAFF
D gene: -; J gene: TRBJ2-1; V gene: TRBV9; clone size: -; CDR3 DNA: TGTGCCAGCAGCGACCAAACGGTGGATGAGCAGTTCTTC; CDR3 protein: CASSDQTVDEQFF
D gene: -; J gene: TRBJ2-3; V gene: TRBV18; clone size: -; CDR3 DNA: TGTGCCAGCTCACCACCGTTGAGCAGGGAAAGCACAGATACGCAGTATTTT; CDR3 protein: CASSPPLSRESTDTQYF
D gene: -; J gene: TRBJ1-5; V gene: TRBV6-1; clone size: -; CDR3 DNA: TGTGCCAGCAGTGATCTGGGGGCAAGGAGCAATCAGCCCCAGCATTTT; CDR3 protein: CASSDLGARSNQPQHF
D gene: TRBD1; J gene: TRBJ1-6; V gene: TRBV6-1; clone size: medium-sized; CDR3 DNA: TGTGCCAGCAGCCGGGACAGGGAAAATTCACCCCTCCACTTT; CDR3 protein: CASSRDRENSPLHF
D gene: TRBD1; J gene: TRBJ2-7; V gene: TRBV11-3; clone size: -; CDR3 DNA: TGTGCCAGCAGCTCTAGACAGGGAGTCTACGAGCAGTACTTC; CDR3 protein: CASSSRQGVYEQYF
D gene: -; J gene: TRBJ2-7; V gene: TRBV30; clone size: -; CDR3 DNA: TGTGCCTGGAGCGGTGACAGGCTCAGCTCCTACGAGCAGTACTTC; CDR3 protein: CAWSGDRLSSYEQYF
D gene: TRBD1; J gene: TRBJ2-7; V gene: TRBV13; clone size: -; CDR3 DNA: TGTGCCAGCAGCTCACAGGGGCTTGATACTATCTACGAGCAGTACTTC; CDR3 protein: CASSSQGLDTIYEQYF
D gene: TRBD2; J gene: TRBJ2-3; V gene: TRBV10-3; clone size: -; CDR3 DNA: TGTGCCATCAGTGAGCGTAGCGGGGGGACGGCAGATACGCAGTATTTT; CDR3 protein: CAISERSGGTADTQYF
D gene: -; J gene: TRBJ2-1; V gene: TRBV15; clone size: -; CDR3 DNA: TGTGCCACCTACGCTTGGCCTTCCCAATTCTACAATGAGCAGTTCTTC; CDR3 protein: CATYAWPSQFYNEQFF
D gene: -; J gene: TRBJ2-2; V gene: TRBV6-4; clone size: medium-sized; CDR3 DNA: TGTGCCAGCAGTGATACGAACACCGGGGAGCTGTTTTTT; CDR3 protein: CASSDTNTGELFF
D gene: -; J gene: TRBJ1-1; V gene: TRBV2; clone size: -; CDR3 DNA: TGTGCCATCCAGGACAGACTGAACACTGAAGCTTTCTTT; CDR3 protein: CAIQDRLNTEAFF
D gene: -; J gene: TRBJ1-6; V gene: TRBV7-3; clone size: -; CDR3 DNA: TGTGCCAGCAGCCCTAGGGGGTCCTATAATTCACCCCTCCACTTT; CDR3 protein: CASSPRGSYNSPLHF
D gene: -; J gene: TRBJ1-1; V gene: TRBV28; clone size: -; CDR3 DNA: TGTGCCAGCAGTGGTCAGGTGGTAGACACTGAAGCTTTCTTT; CDR3 protein: CASSGQVVDTEAFF
D gene: -; J gene: TRBJ1-2; V gene: TRBV27; clone size: once; CDR3 DNA: TGTGCCAGCAGTTTTAGGGGGGGCTATGGCTACACCTTC; CDR3 protein: CASSFRGGYGYTF
D gene: -; J gene: TRBJ2-1; V gene: TRBV15; clone size: -; CDR3 DNA: TGTGCCACCAGCAGAGCGGAGGTTTCGAGCTACAATGAGCAGTTCTTC; CDR3 protein: CATSRAEVSSYNEQFF
D gene: TRBD1; J gene: TRBJ1-3; V gene: TRBV18; clone size: -; CDR3 DNA: TGTGCCAGCTCACCTTCAGGGGGGTACTCTGGAAACACCATATATTTT; CDR3 protein: CASSPSGGYSGNTIYF
D gene: -; J gene: TRBJ2-7; V gene: TRBV9; clone size: -; CDR3 DNA: TGTGCCAGCAGCCTCACCCAGGGGTTCTACGAGCAGTACTTC; CDR3 protein: CASSLTQGFYEQYF
D gene: TRBD2; J gene: TRBJ2-7; V gene: TRBV2; clone size: -; CDR3 DNA: TGTGCCAGCAGTGGACTAGCGGGACTCTACGAGCAGTACTTC; CDR3 protein: CASSGLAGLYEQYF
D gene: -; J gene: TRBJ1-1; V gene: TRBV5-8; clone size: once; CDR3 DNA: TGTGCCAGCAGCTTAGGACTACAAGCTTTCTTT; CDR3 protein: CASSLGLQAFF
D gene: TRBD2; J gene: TRBJ2-7; V gene: TRBV27; clone size: once; CDR3 DNA: TGTGCCAGCAGTTTAGGTCTGGGACTAGCGTTCTACGAGCAGTACTTC; CDR3 protein: CASSLGLGLAFYEQYF
D gene: -; J gene: TRBJ1-2; V gene: TRBV5-4; clone size: -; CDR3 DNA: TGTGCCAGCAGCGGCGCAGGGGCCTATGGCTACACCTTC; CDR3 protein: CASSGAGAYGYTF
D gene: -; J gene: TRBJ2-4; V gene: TRBV28; clone size: few; CDR3 DNA: TGTGCCAGCAGCCCTACAAGACAACGGACCAAAAACATTCAGTACTTC; CDR3 protein: CASSPTRQRTKNIQYF
D gene: -; J gene: TRBJ2-7; V gene: TRBV7-3; clone size: -; CDR3 DNA: TGTGCCAGCAGCTTAACGGGGGCAGGGCGCTACGAGCAGTACTTC; CDR3 protein: CASSLTGAGRYEQYF
D gene: TRBD1; J gene: TRBJ2-4; V gene: TRBV7-9; clone size: -; CDR3 DNA: TGTGCCAGCAGCTTGGGACCGGCCGACAGGGCTAACATTCAGTACTTC; CDR3 protein: CASSLGPADRANIQYF
D gene: TRBD1; J gene: TRBJ1-5; V gene: TRBV2; clone size: -; CDR3 DNA: TGTGCCAGCAGCGTTGACAGGGGTGAGGGCAATCAGCCCCAGCATTTT; CDR3 protein: CASSVDRGEGNQPQHF
D gene: TRBD1; J gene: TRBJ2-7; V gene: TRBV27; clone size: -; CDR3 DNA: TGTGCCAGCAGTTTCGACAGGGCCAACGAGCAGTACTTC; CDR3 protein: CASSFDRANEQYF
D gene: TRBD2; J gene: TRBJ2-5; V gene: TRBV28; clone size: -; CDR3 DNA: TGTGCCAGCAGTTTTCTAGCGGCCCAAGAGACCCAGTACTTC; CDR3 protein: CASSFLAAQETQYF
D gene: -; J gene: TRBJ1-5; V gene: TRBV6-1; clone size: -; CDR3 DNA: TGTGCCAGCCTAACAGGATGGTATAGCAATCAGCCCCAGCATTTT; CDR3 protein: CASLTGWYSNQPQHF